Sequencing of this TCR beta chain was carried out in a study of CD8 T cells in Susac syndrome. With random hexamers, reverse transcription was performed on about 0.45 to 1 ug of RNA. TCRdb called the immunoSEQ multiplex PCR reads again in MiXCR, with one record for every CDR3 protein. There are over 100,000 distinct CDR3 sequences in the sample; about 96% occur only once, and roughly 0.096% lies in the top ten. Per germline, CDR1 SQVTM and CDR2 ANQGSEA. Trimming shortened V by 8 bases and J by 9 bases, and 25 bases separated the two germline ends. The CDR3 is 14 residues long. This TCR was recovered from a human donor in good health. The chain links TRBV29-1 to TRBJ2-5; D is perhaps TRBD1 (5 bases). The sequenced material came from CD4+ T cells from PBMCs. In DNA, the CDR3 is TGCAGCTCATTAGGACGCGACAGAATGCCGGCCCAGTACTTC. It translates to CSSLGRDRMPAQYF.